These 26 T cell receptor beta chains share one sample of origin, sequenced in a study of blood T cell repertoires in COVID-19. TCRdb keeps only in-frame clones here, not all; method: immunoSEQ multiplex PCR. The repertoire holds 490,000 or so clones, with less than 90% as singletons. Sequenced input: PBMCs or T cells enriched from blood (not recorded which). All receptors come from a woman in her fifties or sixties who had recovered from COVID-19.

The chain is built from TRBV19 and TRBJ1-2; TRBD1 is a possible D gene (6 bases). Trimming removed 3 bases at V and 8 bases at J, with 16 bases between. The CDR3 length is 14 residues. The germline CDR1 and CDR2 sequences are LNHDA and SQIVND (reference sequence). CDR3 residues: CASSIYRDDRGYTF. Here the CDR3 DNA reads TGTGCCAGTAGTATTTACAGGGATGATCGCGGCTACACCTTC.

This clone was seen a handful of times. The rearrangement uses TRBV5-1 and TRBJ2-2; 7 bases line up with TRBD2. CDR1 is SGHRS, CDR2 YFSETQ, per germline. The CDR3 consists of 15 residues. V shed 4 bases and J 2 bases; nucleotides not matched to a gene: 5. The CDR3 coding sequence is TGCGCCAGCAGCCCGGGCGGGGGAAACACCGGGGAGCTGTTTTTT. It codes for CASSPGGGNTGELFF.

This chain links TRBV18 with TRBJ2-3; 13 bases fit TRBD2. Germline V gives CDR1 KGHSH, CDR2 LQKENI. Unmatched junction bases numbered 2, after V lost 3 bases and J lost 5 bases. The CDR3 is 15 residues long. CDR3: CASSPGTSGVDTQYF. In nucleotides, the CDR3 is TGTGCCAGCTCACCTGGGACTAGCGGGGTAGATACGCAGTATTTT.

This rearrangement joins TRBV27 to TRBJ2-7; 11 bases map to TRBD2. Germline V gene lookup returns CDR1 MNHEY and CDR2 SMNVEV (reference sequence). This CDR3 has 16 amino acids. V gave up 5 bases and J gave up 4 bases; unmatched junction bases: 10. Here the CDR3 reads CASSLSGGAALYEQYV. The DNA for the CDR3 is TGTGCCAGCAGTCTTAGCGGGGGGGCGGCCCTTTACGAGCAGTACGTC.

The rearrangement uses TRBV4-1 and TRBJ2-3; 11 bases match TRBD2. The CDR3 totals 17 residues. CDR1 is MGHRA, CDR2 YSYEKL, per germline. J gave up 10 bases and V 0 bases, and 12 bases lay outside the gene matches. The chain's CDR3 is CASSQDMGLADLRAQYF. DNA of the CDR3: TGCGCCAGCAGCCAAGATATGGGACTAGCGGACCTCCGGGCGCAGTATTTT.

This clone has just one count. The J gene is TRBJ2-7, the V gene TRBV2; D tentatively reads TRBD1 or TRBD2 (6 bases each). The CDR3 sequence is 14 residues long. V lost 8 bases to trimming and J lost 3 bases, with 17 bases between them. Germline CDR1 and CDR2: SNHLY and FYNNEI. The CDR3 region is CASGGGPIYYEQYV. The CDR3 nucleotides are TGTGCCAGCGGTGGGGGGCCGATATACTACGAGCAGTACGTC.

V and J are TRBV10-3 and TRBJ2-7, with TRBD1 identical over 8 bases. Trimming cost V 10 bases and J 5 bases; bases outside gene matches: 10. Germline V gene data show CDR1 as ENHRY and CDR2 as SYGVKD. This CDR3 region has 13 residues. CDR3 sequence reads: CATGQGGWNEQYV. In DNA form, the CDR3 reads TGTGCCACCGGACAGGGTGGTTGGAACGAGCAGTACGTC.

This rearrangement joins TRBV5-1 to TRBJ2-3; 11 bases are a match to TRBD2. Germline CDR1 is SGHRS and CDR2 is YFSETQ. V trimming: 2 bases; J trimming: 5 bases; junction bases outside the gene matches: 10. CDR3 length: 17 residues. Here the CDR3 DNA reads TGCGCCAGCAGCTTCAAATTTAGCGGGGGGGCCGGAGATACGCAGTATTTT. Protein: CASSFKFSGGAGDTQYF.

The CDR3 bases are TGTGCCACCAGTGAGGGGGCTCGCGAGACCCAGTACTTC. Its translation: CATSEGARETQYF. The chain links TRBV24-1 to TRBJ2-5; possible D gene TRBD1, 6 bases. Trimming removed 4 bases at V and 5 bases at J, with 10 bases between. CDR1 KGHDR and CDR2 SFDVKD come from the germline V gene. This CDR3 spans 13 amino acids.

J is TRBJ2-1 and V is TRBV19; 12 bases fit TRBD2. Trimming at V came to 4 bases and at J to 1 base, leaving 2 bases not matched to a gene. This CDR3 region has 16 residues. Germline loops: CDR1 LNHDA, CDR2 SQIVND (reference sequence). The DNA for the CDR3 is TGTGCCAGTAGTACGACTAGCGGGAGTTCCTACAATGAGCAGTTCTTC. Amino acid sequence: CASSTTSGSSYNEQFF.

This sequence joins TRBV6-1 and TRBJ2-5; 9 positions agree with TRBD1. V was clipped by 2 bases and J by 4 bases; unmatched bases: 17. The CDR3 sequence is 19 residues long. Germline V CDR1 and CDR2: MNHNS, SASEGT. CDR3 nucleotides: TGTGCCAGCAGTGAATTTCGTGGACAGGGGATTGGCGAGTTAGAGACCCAGTACTTC. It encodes CASSEFRGQGIGELETQYF.

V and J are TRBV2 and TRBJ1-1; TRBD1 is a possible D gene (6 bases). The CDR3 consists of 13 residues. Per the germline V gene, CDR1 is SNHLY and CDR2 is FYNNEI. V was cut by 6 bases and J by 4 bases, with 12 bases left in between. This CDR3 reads CASRGGRGTEAFF. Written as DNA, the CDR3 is TGTGCCAGCAGAGGGGGAAGGGGCACTGAAGCTTTCTTT.

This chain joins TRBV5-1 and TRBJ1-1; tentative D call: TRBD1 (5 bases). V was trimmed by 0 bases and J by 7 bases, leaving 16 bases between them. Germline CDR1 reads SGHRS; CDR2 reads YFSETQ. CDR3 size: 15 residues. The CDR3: CASSLEAWTMGEAFF. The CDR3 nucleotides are TGCGCCAGCAGCTTGGAGGCGTGGACAATGGGTGAAGCTTTCTTT.

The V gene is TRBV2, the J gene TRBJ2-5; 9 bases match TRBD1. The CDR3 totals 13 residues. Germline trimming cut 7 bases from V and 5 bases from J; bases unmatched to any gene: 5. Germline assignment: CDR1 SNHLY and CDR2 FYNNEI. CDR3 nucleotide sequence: TGTGCCAGCATGGGACAGGGTAGGGAGACCCAGTACTTC. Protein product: CASMGQGRETQYF. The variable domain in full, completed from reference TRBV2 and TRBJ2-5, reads EPEVTQTPSHQVTQMGQEVILRCVPISNHLYFYWYRQILGQKVEFLVSFYNNEISEKSEIFDDQFSVERPDGSNFTLKIRSTKLEDSAMYFCASMGQGRETQYFGPGTRLLVL.

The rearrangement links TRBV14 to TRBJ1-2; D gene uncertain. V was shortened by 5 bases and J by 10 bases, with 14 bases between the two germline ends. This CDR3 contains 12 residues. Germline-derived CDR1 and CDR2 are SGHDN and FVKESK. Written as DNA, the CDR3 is TGTGCCAGCAGCACCAACGTCGGAGTCTACACCTTC. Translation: CASSTNVGVYTF. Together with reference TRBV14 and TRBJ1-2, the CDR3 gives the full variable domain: EAGVTQFPSHSVIEKGQTVTLRCDPISGHDNLYWYRRVMGKEIKFLLHFVKESKQDESGMPNNRFLAERTGGTYSTLKVQPAELEDSGVYFCASSTNVGVYTFGSGTRLTVV.

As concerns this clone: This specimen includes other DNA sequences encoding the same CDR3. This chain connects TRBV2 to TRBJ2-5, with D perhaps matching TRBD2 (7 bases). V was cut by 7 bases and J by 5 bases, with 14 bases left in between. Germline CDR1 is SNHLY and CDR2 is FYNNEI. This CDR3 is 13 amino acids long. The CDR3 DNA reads TGTGCCAGCATGAGGGGAGGGGGGGAGACCCAGTACTTC. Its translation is CASMRGGGETQYF.

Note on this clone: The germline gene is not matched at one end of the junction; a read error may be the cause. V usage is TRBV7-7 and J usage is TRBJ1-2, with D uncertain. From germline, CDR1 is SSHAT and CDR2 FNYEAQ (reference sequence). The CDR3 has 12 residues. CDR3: CASSFGEEGYTF. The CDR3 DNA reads TGTGCTAGCAGCTTTGGGGAGGAGGGCTACACCTTC.

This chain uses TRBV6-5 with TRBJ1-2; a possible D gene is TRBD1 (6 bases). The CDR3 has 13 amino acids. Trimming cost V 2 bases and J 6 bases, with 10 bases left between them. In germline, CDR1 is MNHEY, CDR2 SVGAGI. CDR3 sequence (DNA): TGTGCCAGCAGTTACCAGGGGAGAAATGGCTACACCTTC. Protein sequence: CASSYQGRNGYTF.

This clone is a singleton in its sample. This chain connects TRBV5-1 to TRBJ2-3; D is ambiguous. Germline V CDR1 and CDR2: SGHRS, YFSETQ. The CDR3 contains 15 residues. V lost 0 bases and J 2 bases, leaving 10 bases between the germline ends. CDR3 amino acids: CASSLAIPYTDTQYF. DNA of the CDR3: TGCGCCAGCAGCTTGGCCATTCCCTACACAGATACGCAGTATTTT.

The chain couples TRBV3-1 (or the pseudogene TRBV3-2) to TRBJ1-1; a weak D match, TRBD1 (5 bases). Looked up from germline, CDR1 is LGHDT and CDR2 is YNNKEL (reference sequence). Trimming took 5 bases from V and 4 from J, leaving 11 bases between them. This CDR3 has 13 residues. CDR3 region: CASSADSITEAFF. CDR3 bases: TGTGCCAGCAGCGCCGACAGCATCACTGAAGCTTTCTTT.

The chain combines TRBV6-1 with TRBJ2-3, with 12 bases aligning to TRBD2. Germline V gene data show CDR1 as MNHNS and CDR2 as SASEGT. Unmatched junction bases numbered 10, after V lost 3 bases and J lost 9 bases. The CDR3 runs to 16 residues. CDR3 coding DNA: TGTGCCAGCAGTGAGCCTAGCGGGGGGGCCGGTAAAACGCAGTATTTT. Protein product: CASSEPSGGAGKTQYF.

CDR3 DNA: TGTGCCTGGAGTCCGGACACAGGGTGGAATCAGCCCCAGCATTTT. Encoded protein: CAWSPDTGWNQPQHF. The chain employs TRBV30 and TRBJ1-5, with TRBD1 as a possible D gene (6 bases). Germline loops: CDR1 GTSNPN, CDR2 SVGIG (reference sequence). The CDR3 covers 15 residues. V shed 2 bases and J shed 4 bases, with 15 bases lying between them. The whole variable domain, remainder taken from reference TRBV30 and TRBJ1-5, is SQTIHQWPATLVQPVGSPLSLECTVEGTSNPNLYWYRQAAGRGLQLLFYSVGIGQISSEVPQNLSASRPQDRQFILSSKKLLLSDSGFYLCAWSPDTGWNQPQHFGDGTRLSIL.

This CDR3 is CSVEDSRSYEQYF. The CDR3 DNA is TGCAGCGTTGAGGACAGCCGCTCCTACGAGCAGTACTTC. V is TRBV29-1 and J is TRBJ2-7; tentatively, D is TRBD1 (6 bases). Germline CDR1 is SQVTM and CDR2 is ANQGSEA. Trimming stripped 3 bases from V and 0 bases from J, with 9 bases between. The CDR3 has 13 amino acids.

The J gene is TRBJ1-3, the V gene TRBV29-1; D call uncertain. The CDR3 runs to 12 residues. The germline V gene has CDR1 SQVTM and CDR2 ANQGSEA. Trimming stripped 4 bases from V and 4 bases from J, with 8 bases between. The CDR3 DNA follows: TGCAGCGTTGCCGGGTCCGGAAACACCATATATTTT. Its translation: CSVAGSGNTIYF.

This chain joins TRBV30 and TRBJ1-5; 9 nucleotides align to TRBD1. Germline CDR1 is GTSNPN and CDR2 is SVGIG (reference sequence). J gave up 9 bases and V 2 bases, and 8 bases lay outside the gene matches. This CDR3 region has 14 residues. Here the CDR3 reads CAWSRPGQGPPQHF. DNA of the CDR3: TGTGCCTGGAGTCGTCCGGGACAGGGTCCGCCCCAGCATTTT.

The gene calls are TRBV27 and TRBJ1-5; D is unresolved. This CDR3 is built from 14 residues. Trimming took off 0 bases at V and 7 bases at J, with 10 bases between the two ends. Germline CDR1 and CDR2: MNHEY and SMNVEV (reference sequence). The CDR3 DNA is TGTGCCAGCAGTTTATCGCCGGGATTCCAGCCCCAGCATTTT. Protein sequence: CASSLSPGFQPQHF.